This entry lists 20 T cell receptor beta chains sequenced from one sample in a study of breast tumors, draining lymph nodes, adjacent tissues. Samples came from axillary lymph nodes draining the breast cancer. TCRdb reprocessed the multiplex PCR reads via MiXCR and lists one record per CDR3 protein. The repertoire consists of about 110,000 distinct CDR3 sequences, with more than 30% occurring once and the leading ten covering approximately 6%. What was sequenced was axillary lymph node tissue. These receptors all stem from a female donor with breast cancer. Some clones in this sample may be carry-over from other donors' samples.

Many counts were recorded for this clonotype. The chain recombines TRBV6-5 with TRBJ2-1; 7 bases agree with TRBD1. The V gene end was trimmed by 6 bases and the J gene end by 7 bases; junction bases not matched to a gene: 9. The CDR3 has 14 amino acids. Germline CDR1 MNHEY, CDR2 SVGAGI. The CDR3 protein is CASSLDRVWNEQFF. The CDR3 nucleotides read TGTGCCAGCAGCCTAGACAGGGTATGGAATGAGCAGTTCTTC.

This clonotype has more than one count but fewer than ten. One junction end disagrees with the germline gene, perhaps due to a read error. The genes are TRBV6-1 and TRBJ2-3; 8 positions match TRBD2. Germline V lookup: CDR1 MNHNS, CDR2 SASEGT. The CDR3 length is 18 residues. The CDR3 sequence: CASSQAPGGTASTDTQYF. The CDR3 DNA reads as TGTGCCAGCAGTCAAGCGCCGGGGGGGACCGCTAGCACAGATACGCAGTATTTT.

Details on this clonotype: The junction and the germline gene differ at one end; a read error may be behind it. The gene calls are TRBV10-3 and TRBJ2-5; D gene ambiguous. This CDR3 region has 15 residues. The germline V gene encodes CDR1 ENHRY and CDR2 SYGVKD. CDR3 coding DNA: TGTGCCAGCAGTTACCAGTCTAAAGGTCAAGAGACCCAGTACTTC. This sequence encodes CASSYQSKGQETQYF.

This clonotype was recorded a few times. A much larger clone differs by one base, so this may be a read error. The chain links TRBV20-1 to TRBJ2-5; 7 bases match TRBD1. The ends lost 5 bases at V and 5 bases at J; junction bases unmatched: 8. There are 13 residues in the CDR3. Looked up from germline, CDR1 is DFQATT and CDR2 is SNEGSKA (reference sequence). The CDR3 coding sequence is TGCAGTGCTTCCCGACAGGGCTCGGAGACCCAGTACTTC. It codes for CSASRQGSETQYF.

This chain links TRBV4-1 with TRBJ2-3, with TRBD2 matching 11 bases. The junction had 3 bases not matched to a gene; V was cut back by 0 bases and J by 4 bases. This CDR3 region has 16 residues. The germline V gene has CDR1 MGHRA and CDR2 YSYEKL. The CDR3 is CASSQEGGLAADTQYF. CDR3 nucleotide sequence: TGCGCCAGCAGCCAAGAAGGGGGACTAGCGGCAGATACGCAGTATTTT.

This clonotype was observed many times. The chain carries TRBV20-1 and TRBJ2-1; 12 bases are a match to TRBD2. After removal of 6 bases from V and 9 bases from J, the junction contained 15 bases not matched to a gene. The CDR3 sequence is 16 residues long. Germline CDR1 and CDR2: DFQATT and SNEGSKA (reference sequence). CDR3 residues: CSAYTSRTSGTSEQFF. The CDR3 coding sequence is TGCAGTGCGTATACTTCGCGGACTAGCGGGACAAGTGAGCAGTTCTTC.

This clonotype occurred a few times. It may be a read error: a sequence one base away is much more abundant. The rearrangement links TRBV6-6 to TRBJ2-3; weak D call: TRBD2 (7 bases). This CDR3 has 13 amino acids. Germline lookup yields CDR1 MNHNY and CDR2 SVGAGI (reference sequence). The CDR3: CAGGHRVGDTQYF. In nucleotides, the CDR3 is TGTGCGGGGGGGCACAGGGTAGGGGATACGCAGTATTTT.

This clonotype has more than one count but fewer than ten. A much larger clone lies a single base off, so this may be a read error. The rearrangement links TRBV15 to TRBJ1-1; the D gene is possibly TRBD1 (6 bases). Looked up from germline, CDR1 is LNHNV and CDR2 is YYDKDF (reference sequence). Between the trimmed V and J ends, which lost 10 bases and 6 bases, there was a span of 15 bases. The length of the CDR3 is 12 residues. CDR3 nucleotide sequence: TGTGCCATCGGACTCGGGGGCGCTGAAGCTTTCTTT. Protein product: CAIGLGGAEAFF.

This clonotype was recorded a few times. This chain links TRBV4-3 with TRBJ1-1, with D perhaps TRBD1 (5 bases). Germline V gene lookup returns CDR1 LGHNA and CDR2 YSLEER. V dropped 0 bases and J dropped 5 bases, with 13 bases sitting between them. The CDR3 runs to 15 residues. CDR3 sequence reads: CASSQDGGGKTEAFF. The CDR3 DNA reads TGCGCCAGCAGCCAAGATGGGGGGGGAAAAACTGAAGCTTTCTTT.

This clonotype has at least ten counts. The V call is TRBV9, the J call TRBJ2-1; 7 nucleotides align to TRBD2. Germline V gives CDR1 SGDLS, CDR2 YYNGEE. J was trimmed by 7 bases and V by 0 bases; bases with no gene match: 7. The CDR3 covers 15 residues. This chain's CDR3 is CASSVVAGALNEQFF. In nucleotides, the CDR3 is TGTGCCAGCAGCGTAGTGGCGGGAGCTCTGAATGAGCAGTTCTTC. Drawing the rest from reference TRBV9 and TRBJ2-1, the complete variable domain is DSGVTQTPKHLITATGQRVTLRCSPRSGDLSVYWYQQSLDQGLQFLIQYYNGEERAKGNILERFSAQQFPDLHSELNLSSLELGDSALYFCASSVVAGALNEQFFGPGTRLTVL.

This clonotype has more than one count but fewer than ten. A read error may explain this, as a much larger clone is one base away. The gene calls are TRBV6-1 and TRBJ2-7; D gene unclear. The CDR3 has 9 residues. The V gene lost 6 bases and the J gene lost 5 bases, with 2 bases spanning the gap. From germline, CDR1 is MNHNS and CDR2 SASEGT. In DNA, the CDR3 is TGTGCCAGCAGCCACGAGCAGTACTTC. As protein: CASSHEQYF.

This clonotype was detected ten times or more. This chain links TRBV5-4 with TRBJ2-2; possible D gene TRBD1, 5 bases. The CDR3 is made up of 13 amino acids. CDR1 and CDR2 from the germline V gene are SGHNT and YYREEE (reference sequence). The V and J ends lost 4 bases and 5 bases respectively, with 9 bases between them. In DNA form, the CDR3 reads TGTGCCAGCAGCCTTAGACAGACCGGGGAGCTGTTTTTT. Protein product: CASSLRQTGELFF.

This clonotype came up many times. The chain employs TRBV11-1 and TRBJ2-3, with 7 bases matching TRBD1. The CDR3 is 15 amino acids. The J segment lost 6 bases and the V segment lost 5 bases, leaving 11 bases of the junction unmatched. Germline V gene sequence: CDR1 SGHAT, CDR2 FQDESV (reference sequence). The CDR3, as DNA: TGTGCCAGCAGCCCGAGGACAGCCAGGGGGGATACGCAGTATTTT. Protein: CASSPRTARGDTQYF.

Remarks on this clonotype: This clone may be a read error of a much larger clone one base away. The genes are TRBV20-1 and TRBJ2-1; 10 nucleotides line up with TRBD1. Unmatched junction bases numbered 8, after V lost 0 bases and J lost 9 bases. Germline V lookup: CDR1 DFQATT, CDR2 SNEGSKA (reference sequence). This CDR3 region has 15 residues. The CDR3 sequence: CSARDHDRGPREQFF. The CDR3 DNA is TGCAGTGCTAGAGACCACGACAGGGGGCCGCGTGAGCAGTTCTTC.

Ten or more counts support this clonotype. The chain employs TRBV6-2 or TRBV6-3 and TRBJ2-7, with a weak D call TRBD2 (6 bases). CDR1 is MNHEY, CDR2 SVGEGT, per germline. The CDR3 is 14 amino acids. V shed 8 bases and J shed 6 bases, with 20 bases lying between them. CDR3 residues: CASRPGLRYGEQYF. The DNA for the CDR3 is TGTGCCAGCCGCCCGGGACTCCGTTACGGCGAGCAGTACTTC.

The V gene is TRBV20-1, the J gene TRBJ2-3; 10 bases align to TRBD2. The germline gives CDR1 DFQATT, CDR2 SNEGSKA (reference sequence). V was clipped by 5 bases and J by 11 bases; unmatched bases: 13. CDR3 size: 14 residues. CDR3 in DNA: TGCAGTGCTTCCGGGACTAGCGTATACAATGAGCAGTATTTT. It translates to CSASGTSVYNEQYF.

This clonotype was observed many times. The rearrangement joins TRBV20-1 to TRBJ2-1; the D gene is possibly TRBD1 (5 bases). Germline CDR1 and CDR2: DFQATT and SNEGSKA (reference sequence). V shed 1 base and J shed 7 bases, with 23 bases lying between them. This CDR3 is built from 17 residues. The CDR3 loop is CSARVGAGPMMLNEQFF. The CDR3 nucleotides read TGCAGTGCTAGAGTAGGGGCAGGTCCCATGATGTTGAATGAGCAGTTCTTC.

The chain recombines TRBV5-1 with TRBJ2-5; 10 nucleotides line up with TRBD2. CDR1 SGHRS and CDR2 YFSETQ come from the germline V gene. V lost 4 bases, J lost 7 bases, and 13 bases stayed unmatched. The CDR3 totals 16 residues. DNA of the CDR3: TGCGCCAGCAGCCGGGTCGGACTAGCGGACACTGGGACCCAGTACTTC. Encoded protein: CASSRVGLADTGTQYF.

The chain employs TRBV14 and TRBJ1-3; D unclear. The germline V and J ends were trimmed by 3 bases and 1 base, with 7 bases remaining between them. The CDR3 length is 14 residues. Germline loops: CDR1 SGHDN, CDR2 FVKESK. In nucleotides, the CDR3 is TGTGCCAGCAGCCATCGGTCTTCTGGAAACACCATATATTTT. As protein: CASSHRSSGNTIYF.

The table lists this clonotype with many counts. V and J are TRBV11-2 and TRBJ2-1, with 11 bases aligning to TRBD2. Unmatched junction bases numbered 8, after V lost 2 bases and J lost 5 bases. This CDR3 is built from 17 residues. Germline V gene lookup returns CDR1 SGHAT and CDR2 FQNNGV. The CDR3 nucleotides are TGTGCCAGCAGCTTATTTCTAGCGGGGGGTGAAGACAATGAGCAGTTCTTC. Protein sequence: CASSLFLAGGEDNEQFF.